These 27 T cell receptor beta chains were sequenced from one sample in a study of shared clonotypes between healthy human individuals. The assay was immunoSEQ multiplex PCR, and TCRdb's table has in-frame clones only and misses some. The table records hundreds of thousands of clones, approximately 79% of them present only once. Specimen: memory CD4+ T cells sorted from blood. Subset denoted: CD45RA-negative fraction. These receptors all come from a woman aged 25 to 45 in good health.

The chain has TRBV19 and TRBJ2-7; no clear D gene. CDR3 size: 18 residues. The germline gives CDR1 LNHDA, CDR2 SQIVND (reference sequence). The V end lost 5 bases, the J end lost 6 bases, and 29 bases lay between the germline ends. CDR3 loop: CASSRRSPSESVMAEQYF. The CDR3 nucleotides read TGTGCCAGTAGTCGTCGGAGTCCGTCGGAGAGCGTAATGGCCGAGCAGTACTTC.

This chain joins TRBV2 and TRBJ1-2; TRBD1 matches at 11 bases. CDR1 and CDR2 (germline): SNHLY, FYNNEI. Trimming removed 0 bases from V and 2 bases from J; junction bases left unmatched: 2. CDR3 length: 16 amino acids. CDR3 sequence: CASSEAGQGGNYGYTF. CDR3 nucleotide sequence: TGTGCCAGCAGTGAAGCGGGACAGGGGGGGAACTATGGCTACACCTTC.

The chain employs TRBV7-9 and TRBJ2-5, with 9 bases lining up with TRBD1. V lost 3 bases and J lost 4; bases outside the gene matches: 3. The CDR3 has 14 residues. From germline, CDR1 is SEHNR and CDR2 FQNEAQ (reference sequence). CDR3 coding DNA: TGTGCCAGCAGCTTGTGGGGACAGGGAGAGACCCAGTACTTC. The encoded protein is CASSLWGQGETQYF.

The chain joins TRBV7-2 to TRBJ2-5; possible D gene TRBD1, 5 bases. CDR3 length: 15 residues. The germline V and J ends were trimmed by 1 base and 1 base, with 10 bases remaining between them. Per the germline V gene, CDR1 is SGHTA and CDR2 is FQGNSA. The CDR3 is CASSLVDRPQETQYF. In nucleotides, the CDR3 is TGTGCCAGCAGCTTAGTCGACAGACCCCAAGAGACCCAGTACTTC.

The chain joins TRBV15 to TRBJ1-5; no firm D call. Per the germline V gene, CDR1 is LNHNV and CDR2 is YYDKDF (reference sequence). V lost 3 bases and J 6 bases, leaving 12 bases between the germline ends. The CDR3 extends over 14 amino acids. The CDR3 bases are TGTGCCACCAGCAGCCGACAAGAGGGTCAGCCCCAGCATTTT. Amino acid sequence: CATSSRQEGQPQHF.

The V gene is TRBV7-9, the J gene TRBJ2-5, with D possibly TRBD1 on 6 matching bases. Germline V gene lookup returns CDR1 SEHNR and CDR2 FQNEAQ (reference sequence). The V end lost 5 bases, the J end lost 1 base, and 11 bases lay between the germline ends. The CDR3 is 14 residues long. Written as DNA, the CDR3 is TGTGCCAGCAGCCCGCAGGGGTTCCAAGAGACCCAGTACTTC. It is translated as CASSPQGFQETQYF.

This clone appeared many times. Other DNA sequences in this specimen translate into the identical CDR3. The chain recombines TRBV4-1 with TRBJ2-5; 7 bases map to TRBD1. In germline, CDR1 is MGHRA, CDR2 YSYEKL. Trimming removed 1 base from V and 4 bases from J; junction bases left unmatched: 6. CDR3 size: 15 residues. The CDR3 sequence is CASSQGPGGIETQYF. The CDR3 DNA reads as TGCGCCAGCAGCCAAGGGCCAGGGGGAATAGAGACCCAGTACTTC.

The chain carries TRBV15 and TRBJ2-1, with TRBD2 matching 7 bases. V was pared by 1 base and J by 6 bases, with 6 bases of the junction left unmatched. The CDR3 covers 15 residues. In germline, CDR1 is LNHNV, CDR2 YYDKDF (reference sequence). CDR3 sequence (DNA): TGTGCCACCAGCAGAGCTGTGGCGGGAGCCAATGAGCAGTTCTTC. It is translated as CATSRAVAGANEQFF.

Written as DNA, the CDR3 is TGTGCCAGCAGAACGGGACGGTGGACTGAAGCTTTCTTT. It is translated as CASRTGRWTEAFF. The chain links TRBV28 to TRBJ1-1; possibly TRBD1 for D (5 bases). The CDR3 runs 13 residues. Germline values: CDR1 MDHEN, CDR2 SYDVKM. V gave up 6 bases and J gave up 5 bases, with 13 bases separating them. The full variable domain, in which reference TRBV28 and TRBJ1-1 provide the parts outside the CDR3, is DVKVTQSSRYLVKRTGEKVFLECVQDMDHENMFWYRQDPGLGLRLIYFSYDVKMKEKGDIPEGYSVSREKKERFSLILESASTNQTSMYLCASRTGRWTEAFFGQGTRLTVV.

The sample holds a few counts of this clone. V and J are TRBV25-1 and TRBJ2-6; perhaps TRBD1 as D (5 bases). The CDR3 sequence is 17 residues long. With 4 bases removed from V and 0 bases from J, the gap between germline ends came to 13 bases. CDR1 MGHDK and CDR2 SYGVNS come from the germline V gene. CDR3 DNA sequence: TGTGCCAGCAGTGTAGACAGTGCTAGCTCTGGGGCCAACGTCCTGACTTTC. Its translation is CASSVDSASSGANVLTF. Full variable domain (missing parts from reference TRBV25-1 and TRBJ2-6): EADIYQTPRYLVIGTGKKITLECSQTMGHDKMYWYQQDPGMELHLIHYSYGVNSTEKGDLSSESTVSRIRTEHFPLTLESARPSHTSQYLCASSVDSASSGANVLTFGAGSRLTVL.

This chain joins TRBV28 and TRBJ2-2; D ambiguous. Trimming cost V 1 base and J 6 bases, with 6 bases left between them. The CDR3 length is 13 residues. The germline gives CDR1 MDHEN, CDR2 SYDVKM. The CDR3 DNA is TGTGCCAGCAGTTTATATTTGGCCGGGGAGCTGTTTTTT. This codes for CASSLYLAGELFF.

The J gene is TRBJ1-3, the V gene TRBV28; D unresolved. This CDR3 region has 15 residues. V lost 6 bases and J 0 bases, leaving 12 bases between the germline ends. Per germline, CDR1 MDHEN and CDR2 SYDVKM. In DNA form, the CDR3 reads TGTGCCAGCAGGAGAGACCGCGCCTCTGGAAACACCATATATTTT. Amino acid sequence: CASRRDRASGNTIYF.

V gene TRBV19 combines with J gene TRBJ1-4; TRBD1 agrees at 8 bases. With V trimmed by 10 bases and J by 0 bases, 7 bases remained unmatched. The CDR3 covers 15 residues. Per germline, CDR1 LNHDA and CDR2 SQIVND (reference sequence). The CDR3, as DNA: TGTGCCACTCGAGACAGGGGAACAACTAATGAAAAACTGTTTTTT. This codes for CATRDRGTTNEKLFF.

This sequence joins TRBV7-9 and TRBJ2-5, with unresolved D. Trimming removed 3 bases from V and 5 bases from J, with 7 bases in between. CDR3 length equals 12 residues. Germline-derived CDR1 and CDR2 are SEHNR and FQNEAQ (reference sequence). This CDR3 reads CASSFNKETQYF. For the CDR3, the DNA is TGTGCCAGCAGCTTCAATAAGGAGACCCAGTACTTC. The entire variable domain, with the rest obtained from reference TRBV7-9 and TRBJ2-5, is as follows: DTGVSQNPRHKITKRGQNVTFRCDPISEHNRLYWYRQTLGQGPEFLTYFQNEAQLEKSRLLSDRFSAERPKGSFSTLEIQRTEQGDSAMYLCASSFNKETQYFGPGTRLLVL.

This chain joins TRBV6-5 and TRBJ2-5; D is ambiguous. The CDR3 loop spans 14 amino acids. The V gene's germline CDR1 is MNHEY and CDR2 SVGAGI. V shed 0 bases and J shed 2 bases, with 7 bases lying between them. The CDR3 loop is CASSYSWDQETQYF. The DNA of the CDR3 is TGTGCCAGCAGTTACTCGTGGGATCAAGAGACCCAGTACTTC.

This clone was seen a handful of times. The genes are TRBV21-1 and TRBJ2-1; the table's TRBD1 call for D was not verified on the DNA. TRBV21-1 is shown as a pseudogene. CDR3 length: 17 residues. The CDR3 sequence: CASAPGPRGSWSSEQFF. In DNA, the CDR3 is TGTGCCAGCGCCCCCGGGCCTAGGGGCAGTTGGTCATCTGAGCAGTTCTTC.

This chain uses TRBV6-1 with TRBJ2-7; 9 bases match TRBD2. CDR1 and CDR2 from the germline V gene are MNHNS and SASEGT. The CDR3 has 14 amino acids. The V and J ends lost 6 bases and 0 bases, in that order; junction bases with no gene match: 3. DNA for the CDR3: TGTGCCAGCAGCGCTAGCGGGACCTCCTACGAGCAGTACTTC. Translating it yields CASSASGTSYEQYF.

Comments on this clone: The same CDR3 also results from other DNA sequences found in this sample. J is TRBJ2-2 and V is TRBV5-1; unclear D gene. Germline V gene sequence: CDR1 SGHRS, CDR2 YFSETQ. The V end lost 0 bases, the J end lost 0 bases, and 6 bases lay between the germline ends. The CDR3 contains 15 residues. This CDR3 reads CASSLVAANTGELFF. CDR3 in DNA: TGCGCCAGCAGCTTGGTCGCGGCGAACACCGGGGAGCTGTTTTTT.

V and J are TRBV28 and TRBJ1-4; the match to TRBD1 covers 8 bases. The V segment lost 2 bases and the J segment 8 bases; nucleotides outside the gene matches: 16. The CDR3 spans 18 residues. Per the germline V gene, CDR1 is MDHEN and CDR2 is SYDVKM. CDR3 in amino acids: CASSLAGTGRAYREKLFF. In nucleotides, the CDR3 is TGTGCCAGCAGTTTAGCCGGGACAGGAAGGGCGTATCGCGAAAAACTGTTTTTT.

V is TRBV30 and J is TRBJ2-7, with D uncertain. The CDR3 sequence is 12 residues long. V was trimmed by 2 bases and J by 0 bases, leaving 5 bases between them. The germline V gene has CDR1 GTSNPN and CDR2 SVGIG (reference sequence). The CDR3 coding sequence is TGTGCCTGGAGTTGGAGCTCCTACGAGCAGTACTTC. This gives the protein CAWSWSSYEQYF.

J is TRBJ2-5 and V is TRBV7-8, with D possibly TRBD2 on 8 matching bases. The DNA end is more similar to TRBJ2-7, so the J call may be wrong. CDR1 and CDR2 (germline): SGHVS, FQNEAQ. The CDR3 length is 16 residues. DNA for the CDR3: TGTGCCAGCAGCCAGGGGGGGCTAGCGGGTTCCTACGAGCAGTACTTC. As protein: CASSQGGLAGSYEQYF.

In DNA form, the CDR3 reads TGTGCCAGTAGTCCTACTAGCGGGAGGGCCATCGACGAGCAGTACTTC. Protein product: CASSPTSGRAIDEQYF. The V call is TRBV19, the J call TRBJ2-7; 13 nucleotides line up with TRBD2. This CDR3 spans 16 amino acids. With V trimmed by 5 bases and J by 5 bases, 9 bases remained unmatched. From germline, CDR1 is LNHDA and CDR2 SQIVND (reference sequence). The full variable domain, with the rest looked up from reference TRBV19 and TRBJ2-7, is DGGITQSPKYLFRKEGQNVTLSCEQNLNHDAMYWYRQDPGQGLRLIYYSQIVNDFQKGDIAEGYSVSREKKESFPLTVTSAQKNPTAFYLCASSPTSGRAIDEQYFGPGTRLTVT.

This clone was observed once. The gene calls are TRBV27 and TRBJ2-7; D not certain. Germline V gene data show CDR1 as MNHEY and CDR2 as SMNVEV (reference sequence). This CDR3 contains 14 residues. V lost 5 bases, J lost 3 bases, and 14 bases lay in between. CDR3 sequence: CASSPRTIFYEQYF. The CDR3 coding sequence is TGTGCCAGCAGTCCCCGGACCATTTTCTACGAGCAGTACTTC.

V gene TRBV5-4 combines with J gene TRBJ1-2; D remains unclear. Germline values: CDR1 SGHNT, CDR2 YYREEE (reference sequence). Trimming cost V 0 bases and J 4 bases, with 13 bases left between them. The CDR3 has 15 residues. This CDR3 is CASSLDSYSFYGYTF. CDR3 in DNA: TGTGCCAGCAGCTTGGATTCTTACAGCTTCTATGGCTACACCTTC. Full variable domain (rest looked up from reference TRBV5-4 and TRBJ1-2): ETGVTQSPTHLIKTRGQQVTLRCSSQSGHNTVSWYQQALGQGPQFIFQYYREEENGRGNFPPRFSGLQFPNYSSELNVNALELDDSALYLCASSLDSYSFYGYTFGSGTRLTVV.

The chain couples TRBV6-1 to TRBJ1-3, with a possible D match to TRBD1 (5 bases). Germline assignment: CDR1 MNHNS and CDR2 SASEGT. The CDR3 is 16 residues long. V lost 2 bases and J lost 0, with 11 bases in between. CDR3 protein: CASSEFGTPSGNTIYF. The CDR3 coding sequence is TGTGCCAGCAGTGAATTTGGGACCCCCTCTGGAAACACCATATATTTT.

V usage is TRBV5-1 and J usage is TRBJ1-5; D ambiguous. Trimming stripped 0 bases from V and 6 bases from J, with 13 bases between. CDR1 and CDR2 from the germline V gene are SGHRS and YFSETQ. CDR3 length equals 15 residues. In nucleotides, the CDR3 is TGCGCCAGCAGCTTGGTTGGGGAACCGGGTCAGCCCCAGCATTTT. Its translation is CASSLVGEPGQPQHF.

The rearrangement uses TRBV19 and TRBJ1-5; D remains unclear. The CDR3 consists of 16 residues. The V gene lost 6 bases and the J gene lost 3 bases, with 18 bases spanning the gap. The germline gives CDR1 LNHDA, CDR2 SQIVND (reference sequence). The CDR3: CASSGRYSGDNQPQHF. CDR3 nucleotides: TGTGCCAGTAGCGGTAGGTATAGTGGTGACAATCAGCCCCAGCATTTT.